The source of this TCR beta chain is a study of blood T cell repertoires in COVID-19. Study context: PBMCs, B-cell-depleted T cells, or T cells provided the cDNA or gDNA that made up the material.

TCRdb's copy holds only in-frame clones and misses some; the assay was immunoSEQ multiplex PCR. The sample shows around 320,000 clones, around nine tenths of them seen only once. Sequences were obtained from PBMCs or T cells enriched from blood (not recorded which). This receptor was obtained from a woman aged 30 to 39 who had been exposed to COVID-19.

CDR3 loop: CAINRDRGDGYTF. The CDR3 DNA follows: TGCGCCATAAACCGGGACAGGGGTGATGGCTACACCTTC. This sequence joins TRBV5-1 and TRBJ1-2, with 10 positions matching TRBD1. V lost 9 bases and J lost 6; bases outside the gene matches: 8. Per the germline V gene, CDR1 is SGHRS and CDR2 is YFSETQ. This CDR3 spans 13 amino acids. Based on the CDR3 plus reference TRBV5-1 and TRBJ1-2, the full variable domain is KAGVTQTPRYLIKTRGQQVTLSCSPISGHRSVSWYQQTPGQGLQFLFEYFSETQRNKGNFPGRFSGRQFSNSRSEMNVSTLELGDSALYLCAINRDRGDGYTFGSGTRLTVV.